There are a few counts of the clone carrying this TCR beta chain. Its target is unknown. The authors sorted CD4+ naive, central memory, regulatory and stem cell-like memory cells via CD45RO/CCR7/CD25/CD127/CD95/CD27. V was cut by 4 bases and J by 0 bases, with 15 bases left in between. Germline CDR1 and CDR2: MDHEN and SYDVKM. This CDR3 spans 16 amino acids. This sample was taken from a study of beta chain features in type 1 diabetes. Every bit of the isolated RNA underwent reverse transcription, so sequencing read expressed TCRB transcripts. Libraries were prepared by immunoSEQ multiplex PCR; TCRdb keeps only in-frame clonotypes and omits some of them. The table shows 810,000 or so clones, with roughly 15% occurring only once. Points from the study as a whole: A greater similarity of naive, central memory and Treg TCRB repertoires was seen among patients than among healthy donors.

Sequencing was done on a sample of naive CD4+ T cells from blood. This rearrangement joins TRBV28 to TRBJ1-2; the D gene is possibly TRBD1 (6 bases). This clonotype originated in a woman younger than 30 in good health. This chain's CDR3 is CASSSHRWTANYGYTF. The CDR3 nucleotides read TGTGCCAGCAGTTCCCACCGGTGGACAGCTAACTATGGCTACACCTTC.